These 17 T cell receptor beta chains originate from one sample sequenced in a study of CD8 T cells in Susac syndrome. Reverse transcription of 0.5 to 1 ug RNA was performed with random hexamers. TCRdb re-analysed the immunoSEQ multiplex PCR reads in MiXCR, keeping a single row per CDR3 protein. The table has about 150,000 distinct CDR3 sequences, around 95% seen once; the top ten hold 0.2% to 0.25%. The sample consisted of CD8+ T cells from PBMCs. The receptors stem from a human donor with multiple sclerosis.

J is TRBJ1-1 and V is TRBV9; 7 bases line up with TRBD1. This CDR3 contains 14 residues. V lost 3 bases, J lost 1 base, and 3 bases stayed unmatched. Germline loops: CDR1 SGDLS, CDR2 YYNGEE. This CDR3 is CASSAGGGNTEAFF. The CDR3 DNA sequence: TGTGCCAGCAGCGCAGGGGGTGGGAACACTGAAGCTTTCTTT.

The V and J genes are TRBV30 and TRBJ1-1; D may be TRBD1 (6 bases). Between the trimmed V and J ends, which lost 7 bases and 1 base, there was a span of 13 bases. The CDR3 runs to 13 residues. CDR1 and CDR2 from the germline V gene are GTSNPN and SVGIG (reference sequence). Here the CDR3 reads CAYYREENTEAFF. CDR3 DNA: TGTGCCTACTACAGGGAGGAGAACACTGAAGCTTTCTTT.

The chain couples TRBV15 to TRBJ2-7; 9 bases match TRBD1. The CDR3 is 17 amino acids. Unmatched junction bases numbered 10, after V lost 1 base and J lost 3 bases. The V gene's germline CDR1 is LNHNV and CDR2 YYDKDF (reference sequence). The CDR3 DNA reads as TGTGCCACCAGCAGAGGAATCAGGGACAGGGACGTCTACGAGCAGTACTTC. Its translation is CATSRGIRDRDVYEQYF.

The V call is TRBV9, the J call TRBJ2-2, with 11 bases matching TRBD1. The CDR3 sequence is 16 residues long. Germline V gives CDR1 SGDLS, CDR2 YYNGEE. Losses at the gene ends were 3 bases for V and 4 bases for J; bases not matched to a gene: 5. The CDR3 nucleotides read TGTGCCAGCAGCGCAGGAGGACAGGGGGCCACCGGGGAGCTGTTTTTT. Protein product: CASSAGGQGATGELFF.

This rearrangement joins TRBV30 to TRBJ1-1, with no clear D. Trimming pared 0 bases from V and 1 base from J, leaving 6 bases between. Germline V gives CDR1 GTSNPN, CDR2 SVGIG (reference sequence). The CDR3 totals 13 residues. The CDR3 nucleotides read TGTGCCTGGAGTGTAACCCGGAACACTGAAGCTTTCTTT. Protein: CAWSVTRNTEAFF.

V is TRBV30 and J is TRBJ1-5; D may be TRBD1 (5 bases). The CDR3 spans 16 residues. V lost 3 bases and J lost 4, with 19 bases in between. The V gene's germline CDR1 is GTSNPN and CDR2 SVGIG (reference sequence). For the CDR3, the DNA is TGTGCCTGGAGGCTGGGGACGGGGGAGAGGAATCAGCCCCAGCATTTT. The encoded protein is CAWRLGTGERNQPQHF.

The genes are TRBV7-9 and TRBJ1-2, with 7 positions matching TRBD1. Looked up from germline, CDR1 is SEHNR and CDR2 is FQNEAQ (reference sequence). V trimming: 5 bases; J trimming: 8 bases; junction bases outside the gene matches: 14. The CDR3 runs to 15 residues. In DNA form, the CDR3 reads TGTGCCAGCAGCGAAGGGACAGCCCTAAGGGAGGGCTACACCTTC. Translation: CASSEGTALREGYTF.

The CDR3 sequence: CASSEWRGITEAFF. The CDR3 bases are TGTGCCAGCAGTGAATGGAGAGGGATCACTGAAGCTTTCTTT. The V and J genes are TRBV6-1 and TRBJ1-1, with no clear D. The CDR3 covers 14 residues. Germline CDR1 reads MNHNS; CDR2 reads SASEGT. The ends were cut back, 2 bases at V and 4 bases at J, with 11 bases in the middle.

This clonotype was detected once. The rearrangement links TRBV3-1 to TRBJ2-7; D might be TRBD1 (5 bases). The V end lost 7 bases, the J end lost 4 bases, and 8 bases lay between the germline ends. CDR1 LGHDT and CDR2 YNNKEL come from the germline V gene (reference sequence). The CDR3 is 11 residues long. The CDR3: CASTTGYEQYF. The CDR3 coding sequence is TGTGCCAGCACCACAGGTTACGAGCAGTACTTC.

This clonotype was detected once. This chain connects TRBV12-5 to TRBJ2-5, with 8 nucleotides matching TRBD2. This CDR3 comprises 15 residues. Trimming cost V 1 base and J 7 bases; bases outside gene matches: 8. The V gene's germline CDR1 is LGHNT and CDR2 FRNRAP. The CDR3 is CASGLAVEAGGTQYF. The CDR3 region has the DNA TGTGCTAGTGGTTTGGCTGTGGAGGCGGGGGGGACCCAGTACTTC.

The CDR3 spells CASSPGGEAFF. CDR3 nucleotide sequence: TGTGCCAGCAGCCCCGGCGGTGAAGCTTTCTTT. The rearrangement links TRBV7-9 to TRBJ1-1, with unresolved D. The CDR3 runs to 11 residues. Germline V gene sequence: CDR1 SEHNR, CDR2 FQNEAQ (reference sequence). Trimming cost V 5 bases and J 7 bases, with 8 bases left between them.

The chain employs TRBV12-3 or TRBV12-4 and TRBJ2-1; TRBD1 agrees at 7 bases. The V segment lost 7 bases and the J segment 6 bases; nucleotides outside the gene matches: 15. The CDR3 extends over 16 amino acids. CDR3 nucleotide sequence: TGTGCCAGCACCGATACCGGGACAGCGTTTCGCAATGAGCAGTTCTTC. Amino acid sequence: CASTDTGTAFRNEQFF.

The V and J genes are TRBV2 and TRBJ2-1; tentative D call: TRBD1 (6 bases). The germline V gene has CDR1 SNHLY and CDR2 FYNNEI. This CDR3 has 15 residues. The V gene lost 1 base and the J gene lost 4 bases, with 11 bases spanning the gap. This CDR3 reads CASSEGGPLYNEQFF. CDR3 DNA sequence: TGTGCCAGCAGTGAAGGGGGGCCCTTATACAATGAGCAGTTCTTC.

The gene calls are TRBV9 and TRBJ2-3, with a possible D match to TRBD2 (6 bases). This CDR3 spans 16 amino acids. Per germline, CDR1 SGDLS and CDR2 YYNGEE. V was shortened by 4 bases and J by 3 bases, with 18 bases between the two germline ends. CDR3 DNA sequence: TGTGCCAGCAGCCTCGTGGGGGGTTTAGGGACAGATACGCAGTATTTT. Translation gives CASSLVGGLGTDTQYF.

The CDR3 loop reads CASSLRVGSTDTQYF. As DNA, the CDR3 is TGCGCCAGCAGCCTGCGGGTTGGTAGCACAGATACGCAGTATTTT. V usage is TRBV5-1 and J usage is TRBJ2-3; perhaps TRBD2 as D (5 bases). The V and J ends lost 4 bases and 0 bases respectively, with 12 bases between them. Germline V gene sequence: CDR1 SGHRS, CDR2 YFSETQ. The CDR3 spans 15 residues.

V and J are TRBV9 and TRBJ2-7, with D possibly TRBD1 on 5 matching bases. V was clipped by 1 base and J by 5 bases, with 10 bases between them. Germline CDR1 reads SGDLS; CDR2 reads YYNGEE. The CDR3 contains 13 residues. In DNA, the CDR3 is TGTGCCAGCAGCGTACAGGGTAGGGACGAGCAGTACTTC. Translating gives CASSVQGRDEQYF.

This chain connects TRBV20-1 to TRBJ2-3, with D hard to call. Deletions cut 6 bases from V and 3 bases from J, with 10 bases between. Germline-derived CDR1 and CDR2 are DFQATT and SNEGSKA (reference sequence). The CDR3 extends over 12 amino acids. CDR3 in DNA: TGCAGTGCCCCACAGAAAACAGATACGCAGTATTTT. This gives the protein CSAPQKTDTQYF.